The following is a TCR beta chain sequence with its context. The target of this receptor is not known. Nothing much larger sits one base from this clone, and base qualities are not available. The data were produced on a 454 GS FLX Titanium. A previously published linear amplification protocol was used to construct TCR libraries from roughly 500 ng of total RNA. The sequencing itself ran on the Roche/454 Genome Sequencer using Titanium chemistry. Processing in the source paper ran as follows. A total of some 80,000 rearranged TCR alpha transcripts were sequenced from about five of the healthy donors. Duplicate transcripts were removed, and unique TCR clonotypes were defined by the CDR3 junction according to IMGT nomenclature. Logistic regression in R 2.13.0 modeled CD4 versus CD8 status as a function of V and J genes, with adjustment for donor effects and Bonferroni correction for multiple testing. The raw public reads went through TCRdb reprocessing: fastp at Q25, MiXCR clone calling, in-frame beta chains kept. Rows with a matching CDR3 protein are joined into one entry that keeps the most common DNA and genes. In this record, the V and J calls reflect TCRdb's handling and not the investigators' own analysis. Present in this sample are about 180,000 distinct CDR3 sequences, around three quarters of which were seen just once. The top ten clonotypes cover roughly 2.3% of the sample.

Cells with a CD4+CD8-CD45RO-CD45RA+ profile were isolated by FACS and defined as naive CD4+ T cells, and those with a CD8+CD4-CD45RA+CD27bright profile were defined as naive CD8+ T cells. The antibodies used for sorting targeted CD4 (RPA-T4), CD8 (SK1), CD27 (O323), CD45RA (HI100) and CD45RO (UCHL1). The data derive from a study of healthy donors' naive CD4 and CD8 T cells (dated by TCRdb to between 2015 and 2016). Study-level background: Donors were chosen to span three age groups (20-25, 40-50 and 60-70 years, more than five each), with mean age around 44 and half female. Donors were HLA-typed by sequencing at HLA-A, -B, -C, -DRB1, -DQB1 and -DPB1 using the SBTexcellerator protocol, an ABI3130xl analyzer and SBTengine software. For TCR alpha, a new primer set covering all functional IMGT alpha gene variants was designed, and the rest of the protocol matched the beta-chain workflow. Peripheral blood mononuclear cells were obtained from about 18 unrelated, healthy individuals. To examine how TCR variation is linked to lineage commitment, the study sequenced rearranged TCR alpha and beta chains from naive CD4+ and CD8+ T cells.

Relative to germline, V is missing 2 bases and J is missing 8 bases, with 10 bases of the junction outside any gene match. The germline V gene (reference sequence) gives CDR1 as GTSNPN and CDR2 as SVGIG. Reading from cysteine to phenylalanine, the CDR3 counts 14 amino acids. The retained sequence is limited to the CDR3, 42 bases, with the frame set at the first base. The research as a whole found: In both chains, CD4+ lineage was associated with a positively charged CDR3, and CD8+ lineage was associated with a negatively charged CDR3. Because alpha and beta chains were sequenced in bulk and could not be paired, the effects of the two chains in combination were not assessed. V genes, J genes and CDR3 charge together appeared to explain about 13% of CD4/CD8 propensity variance, in a largely additive manner. Possible repertoire bias from homeostatic proliferation of naive T cells was not directly addressed. Bias between naive CD4+ and CD8+ cells was reportedly observed for most V and J gene segments, consistently across donors and independently of HLA genotype.

The V and J segments used are TRBV30 and TRBJ2-3; 7 nucleotides in the junction match TRBD1. Specimen: naive CD4+ and CD8+ T cells sorted from blood, pooled from several donors. Reading the label with the study, this specimen's cell subset or site is: FACS-sorted naive CD4+ (CD45RO-CD45RA+) and naive CD8+ (CD45RA+CD27bright) T cells. The sequence was collected from a pool of human donors in good health; the sample pools cells from several healthy donors. The DNA sequence is given as TGTGCCTGGAGTCCCGGGACAGTTACGGGTACGCAGTATTTT. Its protein reads: CAWSPGTVTGTQYF.